This entry lists 20 T cell receptor beta chains sequenced from one sample in a study of T-cell memory formation after mild COVID-19. One entry per CDR3 protein, called by TCRdb with MiXCR from the 5' RACE reads. This table has almost 350,000 distinct CDR3 sequences, 20% to 25% appearing once. Source material: PBMCs or a T cell subset sorted from them (not recorded which). The receptors here all came from a man aged 18 to 30 who had mild COVID-19 (a few samples of this study predate the infection). Cell type and time point are not known.

There are many counts of this clonotype. The V gene is TRBV12-3 or TRBV12-4, the J gene TRBJ1-1, with D perhaps matching TRBD1 (5 bases). This CDR3 is built from 14 residues. The V end lost 6 bases, the J end lost 3 bases, and 14 bases lay between the germline ends. CDR3 nucleotides: TGTGCCAGCAGCCCTGGGGGGGACTACACTGAAGCTTTCTTT. It codes for CASSPGGDYTEAFF.

This clonotype came up many times. Its ends do not fully match the called genes, so a read error is possible. The rearrangement links TRBV5-1 to TRBJ1-1; 9 nucleotides agree with TRBD1. The CDR3 consists of 14 residues. Germline lookup yields CDR1 SGHRS and CDR2 YFSETQ. The CDR3 bases are TGTGCCAGCAGTTCGGGACAGGGCTACACTGAAGCTTTCTTT. This translates into CASSSGQGYTEAFF.

This clonotype was detected a few times. The genes are TRBV24-1 and TRBJ2-5; tentatively, D is TRBD2 (6 bases). The CDR3 totals 14 residues. Germline CDR1 and CDR2: KGHDR and SFDVKD. V shed 4 bases and J shed 13 bases, with 21 bases lying between them. The CDR3 reads CATSDARETRITYF. For the CDR3, the DNA is TGTGCCACCAGTGACGCCCGGGAGACTAGGATCACGTACTTC.

This clonotype occurred a few times. The gene calls are TRBV24-1 and TRBJ2-7; TRBD1 might be the D (5 bases). This CDR3 is built from 15 residues. Trimming cost V 3 bases and J 1 base, with 12 bases left between them. Germline V lookup: CDR1 KGHDR, CDR2 SFDVKD. The CDR3 reads CATSDQTVKSYEQYV. The CDR3 region has the DNA TGTGCCACCAGTGATCAGACAGTTAAATCCTACGAGCAGTACGTC.

This clonotype has a handful of counts. The J gene is TRBJ2-5, the V gene TRBV5-1; D ambiguous. Trimming took 1 base from V and 3 from J, leaving 13 bases between them. There are 15 residues in the CDR3. Germline lookup yields CDR1 SGHRS and CDR2 YFSETQ. The CDR3 DNA reads TGCGCCAGCAGCTTGTTCACCCCGGCGGAAGAGACCCAGTACTTC. Encoded protein: CASSLFTPAEETQYF.

There are many counts of this clonotype. The CDR3 DNA is TGTGCCAGCAGCCCGGCCACTGAAGCTTTCTTT. It yields the protein CASSPATEAFF. J is TRBJ1-1 and V is TRBV12-3 or TRBV12-4; D not certain. CDR3 length equals 11 residues. V was pared by 6 bases and J by 4 bases, with 6 bases between.

The sample holds a few counts of this clonotype. This sequence joins TRBV7-2 and TRBJ2-2, with unresolved D. The germline V and J ends were trimmed by 5 bases and 4 bases, with 11 bases remaining between them. The CDR3 covers 14 residues. Germline CDR1 SGHTA, CDR2 FQGNSA. The CDR3 sequence is CASSPGVLTGELFF. The DNA for the CDR3 is TGTGCCAGCAGCCCAGGAGTTCTCACCGGGGAGCTGTTTTTT.

The chain joins TRBV7-3 to TRBJ2-1; TRBD2 agrees at 10 bases. Germline assignment: CDR1 SGHTA and CDR2 FQGTGA. The V gene end was trimmed by 5 bases and the J gene end by 5 bases; junction bases not matched to a gene: 9. CDR3 length: 16 amino acids. DNA of the CDR3: TGTGCCAGCAGCCCGAGAGTTAGCGGGGGGCACAATGAGCAGTTCTTC. It codes for CASSPRVSGGHNEQFF.

This clonotype was seen only a few times. CDR3 nucleotide sequence: TGTGCCAGCAGCCCCGACGGGGGAGAGACCCAGTACTTC. Protein sequence: CASSPDGGETQYF. The chain recombines TRBV7-9 with TRBJ2-5, with D possibly matching TRBD2 (6 bases). CDR1 is SEHNR and CDR2 is FQNEAQ in the germline V gene (reference sequence). V was pared by 5 bases and J by 4 bases, with 11 bases between. The CDR3 loop spans 13 amino acids.

The V and J genes are TRBV5-1 and TRBJ2-3, with TRBD2 identical over 12 bases. The CDR3 loop spans 17 amino acids. With V trimmed by 4 bases and J by 2 bases, 8 bases remained unmatched. Germline V gives CDR1 SGHRS, CDR2 YFSETQ. CDR3 loop: CASSAPTSGGPTDTQYF. Written as DNA, the CDR3 is TGCGCCAGCAGCGCACCGACTAGCGGGGGACCCACAGATACGCAGTATTTT.

The rearrangement joins TRBV7-9 to TRBJ2-4; TRBD2 matches 12 bases. The V segment lost 4 bases and the J segment 1 base; nucleotides outside the gene matches: 8. Germline V gene data show CDR1 as SEHNR and CDR2 as FQNEAQ (reference sequence). CDR3 length equals 18 residues. The CDR3 reads CASSSLAGGIGAKNIQYF. The CDR3 DNA follows: TGTGCCAGCAGCTCTCTAGCGGGGGGGATCGGGGCCAAAAACATTCAGTACTTC.

The V call is TRBV9, the J call TRBJ1-2, with no clear D. Germline V lookup: CDR1 SGDLS, CDR2 YYNGEE. This CDR3 is 12 amino acids long. V shed 3 bases and J shed 1 base, with 4 bases lying between them. The CDR3 nucleotides read TGTGCCAGCAGCGGCAATAACTATGGCTACACCTTC. It codes for CASSGNNYGYTF.

This rearrangement joins TRBV20-1 to TRBJ2-3; TRBD2 agrees at 8 bases. Germline V lookup: CDR1 DFQATT, CDR2 SNEGSKA (reference sequence). The CDR3 runs 14 residues. The V segment lost 5 bases and the J segment 0 bases; nucleotides outside the gene matches: 4. The CDR3 sequence: CSAVSGDSTDTQYF. For the CDR3, the DNA is TGCAGTGCTGTTAGCGGGGATAGCACAGATACGCAGTATTTT.

The V call is TRBV29-1, the J call TRBJ2-5; D is undetermined. The CDR3 is 13 residues long. Between the trimmed V and J ends, which lost 2 bases and 4 bases, there was a span of 11 bases. Germline assignment: CDR1 SQVTM and CDR2 ANQGSEA. CDR3 amino acids: CSVERESTETQYF. The CDR3 DNA reads TGCAGCGTTGAAAGGGAATCAACAGAGACCCAGTACTTC.

As for this clonotype: Mismatch with germline at one junction end may stem from a read error. This chain uses TRBV7-2 with TRBJ2-5; possible D gene TRBD1, 6 bases. The germline V gene encodes CDR1 SGHTA and CDR2 FQGNSA. CDR3 length: 14 residues. The CDR3 nucleotides read TGTGCCAGCAGCCCGAGATGGGGGCAAGAGACCAAGTACTTC. Translated, it gives CASSPRWGQETKYF.

This clonotype was seen a few times. The CDR3 sequence: CSANPRTTQQGYTF. The CDR3 DNA follows: TGCAGTGCTAATCCTCGGACAACCCAGCAAGGCTACACCTTC. This chain connects TRBV20-1 to TRBJ1-2, with a tentative D call TRBD1 (5 bases). The CDR3 contains 14 residues. Trimming removed 4 bases from V and 8 bases from J, with 20 bases in between. Germline assignment: CDR1 DFQATT and CDR2 SNEGSKA (reference sequence).

This clonotype showed up just a few times. The chain couples TRBV5-5 to TRBJ2-5, with no clear D. The length of the CDR3 is 15 residues. The germline V and J ends were trimmed by 0 bases and 1 base, with 10 bases remaining between them. From germline, CDR1 is SGHKS and CDR2 YYEKEE (reference sequence). The DNA for the CDR3 is TGTGCCAGCAGCTTGGCCGCGACTGGCCAAGAGACCCAGTACTTC. This translates into CASSLAATGQETQYF.

Only a few counts were recorded for this clonotype. The chain links TRBV5-1 to TRBJ2-2; D remains unclear. Trimming took off 0 bases at V and 1 base at J, with 7 bases between the two ends. Germline CDR1 SGHRS, CDR2 YFSETQ. This CDR3 spans 15 amino acids. The CDR3 sequence: CASSLATVNTGELFF. The CDR3 nucleotides are TGCGCCAGCAGCTTGGCTACAGTGAACACCGGGGAGCTGTTTTTT.

This clonotype was counted only a few times. This rearrangement joins TRBV12-3 or TRBV12-4 to TRBJ2-2; TRBD2 might be the D (5 bases). The CDR3 length is 14 residues. Trimming removed 3 bases at V and 6 bases at J, with 11 bases between. The CDR3 nucleotides are TGTGCCAGCAGTTTCTGGGAGTTGGCCGGGGAGCTGTTTTTT. It specifies CASSFWELAGELFF.

The V call is TRBV7-3, the J call TRBJ1-1, with TRBD1 identical over 12 bases. V lost 1 base and J lost 10; bases outside the gene matches: 10. CDR1 SGHTA and CDR2 FQGTGA come from the germline V gene. The CDR3 length is 16 residues. The CDR3 is CASSLRPGTGGAGAFF. CDR3 sequence (DNA): TGTGCCAGCAGCTTAAGACCCGGGACAGGGGGCGCGGGAGCTTTCTTT. Full variable domain (rest looked up from reference TRBV7-3 and TRBJ1-1): GAGVSQTPSNKVTEKGKYVELRCDPISGHTALYWYRQSLGQGPEFLIYFQGTGAADDSGLPNDRFFAVRPEGSVSTLKIQRTERGDSAVYLCASSLRPGTGGAGAFFGQGTRLTVV.